This T cell receptor (beta chain) comes out of a study of identical twins. Study results and caveats: Out-of-frame TCR alpha sharing observed in monozygotic twins exceeded model estimates.

TCRdb re-called the 5' RACE reads with MiXCR, one entry per CDR3 protein. The table shows under 250,000 distinct CDR3 sequences, with around 8% occurring only once. CDR3 length equals 15 residues. J was trimmed by 4 bases and V by 3 bases; bases with no gene match: 2. The V gene's germline CDR1 is SGHRS and CDR2 YFSETQ. All donors were healthy Caucasians. As concerns this clonotype: Its cognate antigen is unknown.

This sample also belongs to another study, concerning yellow fever vaccine responses in identical twins.

The sequencing sample was made of memory (CD45RO+) T cells sorted from blood. This receptor was obtained from a young woman in good health. The gene calls are TRBV5-1 and TRBJ2-1, with 12 bases that match TRBD2. The CDR3 DNA sequence: TGCGCCAGCAGCTCACTAGCGGGGGGATACAATGAGCAGTTCTTC. It codes for CASSSLAGGYNEQFF.